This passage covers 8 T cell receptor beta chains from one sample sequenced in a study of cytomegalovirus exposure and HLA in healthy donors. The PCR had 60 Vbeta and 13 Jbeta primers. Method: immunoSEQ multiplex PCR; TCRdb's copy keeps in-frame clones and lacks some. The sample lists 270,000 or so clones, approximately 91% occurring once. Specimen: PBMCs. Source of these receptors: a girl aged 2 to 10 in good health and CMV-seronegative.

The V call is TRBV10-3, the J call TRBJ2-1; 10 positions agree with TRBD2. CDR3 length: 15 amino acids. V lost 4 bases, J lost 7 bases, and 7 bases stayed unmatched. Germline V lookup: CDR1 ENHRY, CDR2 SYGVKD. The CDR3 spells CAISGASGGWNEQFF. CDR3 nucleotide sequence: TGTGCCATCAGTGGGGCTAGCGGGGGATGGAATGAGCAGTTCTTC.

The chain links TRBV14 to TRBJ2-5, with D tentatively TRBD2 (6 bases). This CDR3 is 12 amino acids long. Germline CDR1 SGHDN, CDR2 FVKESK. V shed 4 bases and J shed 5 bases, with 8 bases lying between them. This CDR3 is CASSLRGETQYF. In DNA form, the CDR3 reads TGTGCCAGCAGCCTCCGGGGGGAGACCCAGTACTTC.

The CDR3 sequence is CASSLEPIGDTQYF. The CDR3 DNA follows: TGTGCCAGCAGCTTAGAACCCATCGGAGATACGCAGTATTTT. The gene calls are TRBV7-2 and TRBJ2-3, with D uncertain. CDR3 length: 14 amino acids. V was trimmed by 1 base and J by 5 bases, leaving 10 bases between them. CDR1 SGHTA and CDR2 FQGNSA come from the germline V gene.

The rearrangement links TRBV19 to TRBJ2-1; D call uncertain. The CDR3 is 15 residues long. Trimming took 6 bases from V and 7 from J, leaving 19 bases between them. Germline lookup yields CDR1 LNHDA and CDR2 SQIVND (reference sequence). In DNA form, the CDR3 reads TGTGCCAGTAGACCCCCCGGGTTCCATGGGAATGAGCAGTTCTTC. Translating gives CASRPPGFHGNEQFF.

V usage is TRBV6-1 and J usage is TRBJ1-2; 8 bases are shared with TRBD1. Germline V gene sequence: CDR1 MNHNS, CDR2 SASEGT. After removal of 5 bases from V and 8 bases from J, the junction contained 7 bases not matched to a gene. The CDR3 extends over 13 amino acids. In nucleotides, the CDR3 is TGTGCCAGCAGTCGGACAGGGTCAGGAGGCTACACCTTC. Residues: CASSRTGSGGYTF.

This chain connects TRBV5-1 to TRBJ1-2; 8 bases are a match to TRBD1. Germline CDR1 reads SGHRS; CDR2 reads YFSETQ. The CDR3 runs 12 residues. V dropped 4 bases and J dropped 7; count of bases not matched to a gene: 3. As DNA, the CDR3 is TGCGCCAGCAGCACAGGACAGGGTGGCTACACCTTC. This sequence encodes CASSTGQGGYTF. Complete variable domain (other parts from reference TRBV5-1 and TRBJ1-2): KAGVTQTPRYLIKTRGQQVTLSCSPISGHRSVSWYQQTPGQGLQFLFEYFSETQRNKGNFPGRFSGRQFSNSRSEMNVSTLELGDSALYLCASSTGQGGYTFGSGTRLTVV.

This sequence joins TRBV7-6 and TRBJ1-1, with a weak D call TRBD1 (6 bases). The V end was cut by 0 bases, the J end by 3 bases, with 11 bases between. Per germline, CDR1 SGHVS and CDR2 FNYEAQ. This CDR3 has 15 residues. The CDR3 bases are TGTGCCAGCAGCTTAGCGGAGGGGGGGGACACTGAAGCTTTCTTT. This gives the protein CASSLAEGGDTEAFF.

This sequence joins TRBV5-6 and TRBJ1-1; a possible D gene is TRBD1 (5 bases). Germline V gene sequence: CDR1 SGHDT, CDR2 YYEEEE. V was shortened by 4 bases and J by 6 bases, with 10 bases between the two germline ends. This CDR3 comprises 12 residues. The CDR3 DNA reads TGTGCCAGCAGCCCAGGGTCGGCTGAAGCTTTCTTT. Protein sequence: CASSPGSAEAFF.